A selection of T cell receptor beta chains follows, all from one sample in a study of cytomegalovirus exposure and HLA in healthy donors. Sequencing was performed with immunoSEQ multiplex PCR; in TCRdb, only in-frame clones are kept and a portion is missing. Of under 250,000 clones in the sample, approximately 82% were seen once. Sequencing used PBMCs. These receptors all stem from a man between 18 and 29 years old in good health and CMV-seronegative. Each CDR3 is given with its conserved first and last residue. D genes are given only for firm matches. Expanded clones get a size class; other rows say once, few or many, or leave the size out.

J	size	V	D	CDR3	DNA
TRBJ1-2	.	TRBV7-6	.	CASSRVEPSYGYTF	TGTGCCTCCTCCCGGGTGGAGCCAAGCTATGGCTACACCTTC
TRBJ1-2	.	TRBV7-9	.	CASSAQGYGYTF	TGTGCCAGCAGCGCACAGGGCTATGGCTACACCTTC
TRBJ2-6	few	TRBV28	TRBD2	CASSPWEGSGANVLTF	TGTGCCAGCAGCCCTTGGGAGGGCTCTGGGGCCAACGTCCTGACTTTC
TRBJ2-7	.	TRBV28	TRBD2	CASQILASGIYEQYF	TGTGCCAGCCAAATTCTTGCTAGCGGGATCTACGAGCAGTACTTC
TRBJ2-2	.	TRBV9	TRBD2	CASSLRPGLAGGQDTGELFF	TGTGCCAGCAGCCTGAGGCCGGGACTAGCGGGAGGGCAGGACACCGGGGAGCTGTTTTTT
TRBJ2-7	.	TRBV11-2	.	CASSSWGLSYEQYF	TGTGCCAGCAGCTCATGGGGGCTATCCTACGAGCAGTACTTC
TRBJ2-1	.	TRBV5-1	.	CASSLAGTPGEQFF	TGCGCCAGCAGCTTGGCCGGGACACCAGGCGAGCAGTTCTTC
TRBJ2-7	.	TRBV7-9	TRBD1	CASSPRDTYPGQGSYEQYF	TGTGCCAGCAGCCCCCGAGACACTTACCCGGGACAGGGGAGCTACGAGCAGTACTTC
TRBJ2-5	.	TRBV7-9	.	CASSLQDISETQYF	TGTGCCAGCAGCTTACAGGACATTTCCGAGACCCAGTACTTC
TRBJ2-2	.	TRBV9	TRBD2	CASSASGSNTGELFF	TGTGCCAGCAGCGCTAGCGGGAGTAACACCGGGGAGCTGTTTTTT
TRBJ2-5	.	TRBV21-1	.	CASSKSETQYF	TGTGCCAGCAGCAAATCGGAGACCCAGTACTTC
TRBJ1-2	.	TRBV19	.	CASRGESMEGQRGYTF	TGTGCCAGTAGAGGAGAGAGCATGGAGGGCCAGAGGGGCTACACCTTC
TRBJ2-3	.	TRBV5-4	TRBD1	CASSFLGQGKGSTDTQYF	TGTGCCAGCAGCTTCTTAGGACAGGGAAAAGGAAGCACAGATACGCAGTATTTT
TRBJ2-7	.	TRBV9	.	CASSVGDPRNSYEQYF	TGTGCCAGCAGCGTAGGAGATCCACGCAACTCCTACGAGCAGTACTTC
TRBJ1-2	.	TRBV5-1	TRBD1	CASSPMVFGQGLGYTF	TGCGCCAGCAGCCCGATGGTGTTTGGACAGGGCCTTGGCTACACCTTC
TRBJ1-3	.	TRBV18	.	CASSPGQPSGNTIYF	TGTGCCAGCTCACCAGGACAGCCCTCTGGAAACACCATATATTTT